The 17 T cell receptor beta chains presented below share a single source sample, sequenced in a study of identical twins. Using its own MiXCR run on the 5' RACE reads, TCRdb lists one record per CDR3 protein. The sample carries approximately 220,000 distinct CDR3 sequences, 7.5% recorded once. These data were also filed under a second study, of yellow fever vaccine responses in identical twins.

The sample was CD8+ T cells sorted from blood. These receptors all stem from a woman aged 18-29 years in good health.

The rearrangement uses TRBV28 and TRBJ2-2; no reliable D call. Germline CDR1 is MDHEN and CDR2 is SYDVKM. CDR3 length: 14 amino acids. Trimming stripped 6 bases from V and 6 bases from J, with 14 bases between. CDR3: CASSPAQLAGELFF. CDR3 coding DNA: TGTGCCAGCAGCCCCGCCCAGCTGGCCGGGGAGCTGTTTTTT.

Notes on this clonotype: The missing conserved phenylalanine or tryptophan at the end of this CDR3 makes a read error likely. The rearrangement joins TRBV28 to TRBJ2-7, with D perhaps TRBD2 (6 bases). The CDR3 contains 14 residues. Germline V gene sequence: CDR1 MDHEN, CDR2 SYDVKM. V gave up 7 bases and J gave up 3 bases, with 16 bases separating them. CDR3 bases: TGTGCCAGCAACGACTGGGCGGGAAGCTACGAGCAGTACTCC. It is translated as CASNDWAGSYEQYS.

This clonotype was seen a few times. The chain carries TRBV6-2 or TRBV6-3 and TRBJ1-2, with D tentatively TRBD1 (6 bases). CDR1 and CDR2 from the germline V gene are MNHEY and SVGEGT. The V end lost 8 bases, the J end lost 8 bases, and 18 bases lay between the germline ends. This CDR3 is 13 amino acids long. The CDR3 DNA is TGTGCCAGCGCAACGGGGGGGGCTCGCGGCTACACCTTC. This gives the protein CASATGGARGYTF.

This clonotype was observed at least ten times. In nucleotides, the CDR3 is TGTGCCAGCAGCCCACCGCGCGATTATGGCTACACCTTC. The encoded protein is CASSPPRDYGYTF. The chain joins TRBV7-9 to TRBJ1-2; D uncertain. Trimming removed 5 bases at V and 5 bases at J, with 12 bases between. The CDR3 is made up of 13 amino acids. Germline-derived CDR1 and CDR2 are SEHNR and FQNEAQ (reference sequence).

This clonotype was observed a few times. The chain uses TRBV9 and TRBJ2-7; 16 bases fit TRBD2. This CDR3 is 19 amino acids long. The germline V gene has CDR1 SGDLS and CDR2 YYNGEE. V shed 3 bases and J 3 bases; nucleotides not matched to a gene: 12. CDR3 DNA: TGTGCCAGCAGCGCTGACCCGGGACTAGCGGGAGGGAGGAACTACGAGCAGTACTTC. This sequence encodes CASSADPGLAGGRNYEQYF.

The chain links TRBV6-5 to TRBJ2-1; TRBD1 aligns across 7 bases. The CDR3 is 15 amino acids. Germline CDR1 MNHEY, CDR2 SVGAGI. The V and J ends lost 2 bases and 2 bases, in that order; junction bases with no gene match: 3. CDR3 DNA: TGTGCCAGCAGTTACCGGGACAGCACCTACAATGAGCAGTTCTTC. The encoded protein is CASSYRDSTYNEQFF.

This clonotype was observed at least ten times. V and J are TRBV27 and TRBJ2-7; D gene unclear. Trimming removed 3 bases at V and 0 bases at J, with 6 bases between. The CDR3 length is 13 residues. Germline values: CDR1 MNHEY, CDR2 SMNVEV (reference sequence). The CDR3: CASSFRPSYEQYF. The CDR3 coding sequence is TGTGCCAGCAGTTTCCGCCCCTCCTACGAGCAGTACTTC.

This clonotype was seen more than once but under ten times. The chain uses TRBV12-3 or TRBV12-4 and TRBJ1-3; the match to TRBD1 covers 7 bases. The CDR3 has 14 residues. Trimming took 7 bases from V and 4 from J; bases not matched to a gene: 7. DNA of the CDR3: TGTGCCAGCACTCGAGGGGGCTCGGGAAACACCATATATTTT. Residues: CASTRGGSGNTIYF.

This clonotype was observed a handful of times. This chain uses TRBV5-1 with TRBJ2-7, with D perhaps matching TRBD1 (6 bases). V lost 0 bases and J 5 bases, leaving 9 bases between the germline ends. The length of the CDR3 is 13 residues. The germline V gene has CDR1 SGHRS and CDR2 YFSETQ. As DNA, the CDR3 is TGCGCCAGCAGCTTGGGGGACACAAACGAGCAGTACTTC. Translation gives CASSLGDTNEQYF.

The V and J genes are TRBV10-3 and TRBJ2-1, with D tentatively TRBD2 (6 bases). This CDR3 spans 17 amino acids. Germline assignment: CDR1 ENHRY and CDR2 SYGVKD. The V and J ends lost 0 bases and 4 bases respectively, with 16 bases between them. CDR3 sequence: CAISESASVGVYNEQFF. The CDR3 DNA is TGTGCCATCAGTGAGTCTGCTAGCGTGGGGGTTTACAATGAGCAGTTCTTC.

This clonotype was seen at least ten times. The chain uses TRBV12-3 or TRBV12-4 and TRBJ1-5, with D possibly matching TRBD1 (6 bases). V was shortened by 6 bases and J by 9 bases, with 12 bases between the two germline ends. The CDR3 runs 12 residues. CDR3 residues: CASRTGARPQHF. The CDR3 DNA reads as TGTGCCAGCAGGACGGGGGCTCGGCCCCAGCATTTT.

This chain links TRBV21-1 with TRBJ2-2; TRBD2, as called in the table, went unchecked against the DNA. TRBV21-1 is a recognized pseudogene. This CDR3 comprises 13 residues. CDR3 nucleotides: TGTGCCAGCAACTCCGGGACTTGCGGGGAGCTGTTTTTT. This translates into CASNSGTCGELFF.

This clonotype was observed many times. The CDR3 is CASSDERSYNEQFF. In DNA, the CDR3 is TGTGCCAGCAGTGATGAGAGGTCCTACAATGAGCAGTTCTTC. This chain connects TRBV2 to TRBJ2-1; D gene unclear. Germline V gene lookup returns CDR1 SNHLY and CDR2 FYNNEI. Trimming removed 3 bases at V and 1 base at J, with 7 bases between. The CDR3 runs 14 residues.

J is TRBJ2-7 and V is TRBV11-2; D remains ambiguous. Trimming removed 0 bases at V and 3 bases at J, with 6 bases between. This CDR3 spans 13 amino acids. Per germline, CDR1 SGHAT and CDR2 FQNNGV. CDR3 residues: CASSLDPIYEQYV. CDR3 DNA: TGTGCCAGCAGCTTAGACCCTATCTACGAGCAGTACGTC.

This clonotype was observed at least ten times. The CDR3 region has the DNA TGCGCCAGCAGCCAAGAGAGGGAATACGAGCAGTACTTC. Amino acids: CASSQEREYEQYF. V usage is TRBV4-1 and J usage is TRBJ2-7; tentatively, D is TRBD2 (5 bases). The germline V and J ends were trimmed by 0 bases and 4 bases, with 7 bases remaining between them. Germline V gene lookup returns CDR1 MGHRA and CDR2 YSYEKL. CDR3 length: 13 residues.

This chain connects TRBV27 to TRBJ2-1; TRBD2 matches at 9 bases. The germline V gene encodes CDR1 MNHEY and CDR2 SMNVEV (reference sequence). Trimming took 4 bases from V and 1 from J; bases not matched to a gene: 2. This CDR3 contains 15 residues. CDR3 amino acids: CASSWGLASYNEQFF. The CDR3 coding sequence is TGTGCCAGCAGTTGGGGACTAGCATCCTACAATGAGCAGTTCTTC.

This clonotype was observed a few times. This chain links TRBV10-2 with TRBJ2-7; 8 positions match TRBD1. This CDR3 is built from 14 residues. The germline V gene encodes CDR1 WSHSY and CDR2 SAAADI. With 4 bases clipped from V and 3 bases from J, the junction kept 5 bases outside the gene matches. The CDR3 DNA follows: TGCGCCAGCAGTGTCCAGGGGGCGAGCTACGAGCAGTACGTC. Protein product: CASSVQGASYEQYV.